This TCR beta chain comes out of a study of blood T cell repertoires in COVID-19. Study summary: Nucleic acid was either cDNA or gDNA, and it came from T cells, B-cell-depleted T cells, or PBMCs.

V was clipped by 1 base and J by 8 bases, with 17 bases between them. The germline V gene encodes CDR1 MGHRA and CDR2 YSYEKL. The CDR3 totals 15 residues. How the authors handled the data: Reference gene primer amplification gave estimated nucleated cell counts. Assay: immunoSEQ multiplex PCR; the TCRdb copy retains only in-frame clones and omits some. That table is the source of V, J and clone size, and D and trimming were worked out from the DNA. The sample lists around 250,000 clones, 86% occurring once. Sample: peripheral blood. The J gene is TRBJ1-2, the V gene TRBV4-1, with D tentatively TRBD1 (6 bases). The clonotype originates from a man aged 30 to 39 who had recovered from COVID-19. This chain's CDR3 is CASSQGRTGSSGYTF. The CDR3 DNA reads TGCGCCAGCAGCCAAGGTAGAACAGGGAGTAGCGGCTACACCTTC.